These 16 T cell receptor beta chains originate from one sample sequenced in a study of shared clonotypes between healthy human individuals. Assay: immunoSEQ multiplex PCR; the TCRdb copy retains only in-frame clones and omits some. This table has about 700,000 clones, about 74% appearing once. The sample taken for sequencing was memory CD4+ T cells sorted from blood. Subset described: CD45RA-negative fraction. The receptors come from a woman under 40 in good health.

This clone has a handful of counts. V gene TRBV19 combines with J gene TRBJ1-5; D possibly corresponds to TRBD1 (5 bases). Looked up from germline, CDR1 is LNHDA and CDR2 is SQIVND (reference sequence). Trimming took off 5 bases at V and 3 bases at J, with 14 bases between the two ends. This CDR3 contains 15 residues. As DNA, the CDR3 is TGTGCCAGTAGTCCTCCGTTCAGGGTCAATCAGCCCCAGCATTTT. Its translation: CASSPPFRVNQPQHF.

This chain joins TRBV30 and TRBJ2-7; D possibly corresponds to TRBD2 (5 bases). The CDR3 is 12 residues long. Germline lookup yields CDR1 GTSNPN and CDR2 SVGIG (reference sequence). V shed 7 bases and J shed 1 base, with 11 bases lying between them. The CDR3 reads CASGLKSYEQYF. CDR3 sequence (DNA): TGTGCCTCCGGACTGAAGTCCTACGAGCAGTACTTC.

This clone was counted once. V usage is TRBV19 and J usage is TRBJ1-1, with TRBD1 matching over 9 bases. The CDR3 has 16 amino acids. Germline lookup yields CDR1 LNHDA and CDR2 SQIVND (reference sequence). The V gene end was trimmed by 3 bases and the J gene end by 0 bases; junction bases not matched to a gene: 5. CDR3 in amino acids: CASSIRTGALNTEAFF. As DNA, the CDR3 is TGTGCCAGTAGTATCCGGACAGGGGCGTTGAACACTGAAGCTTTCTTT.

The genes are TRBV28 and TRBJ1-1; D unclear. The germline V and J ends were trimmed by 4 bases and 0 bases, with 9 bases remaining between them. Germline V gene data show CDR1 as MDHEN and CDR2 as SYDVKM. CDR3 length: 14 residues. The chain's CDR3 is CASSYGAMNTEAFF. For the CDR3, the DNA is TGTGCCAGCAGTTACGGAGCTATGAACACTGAAGCTTTCTTT.

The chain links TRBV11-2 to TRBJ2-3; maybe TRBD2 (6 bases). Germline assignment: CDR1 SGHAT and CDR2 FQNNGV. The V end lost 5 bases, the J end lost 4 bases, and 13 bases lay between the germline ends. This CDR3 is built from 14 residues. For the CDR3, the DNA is TGTGCCAGCAGCCCTCGCCCGGGGGCAGATACGCAGTATTTT. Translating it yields CASSPRPGADTQYF.

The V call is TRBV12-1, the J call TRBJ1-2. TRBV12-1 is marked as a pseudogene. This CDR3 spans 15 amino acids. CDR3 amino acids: CASSFEVRWVEGYTF. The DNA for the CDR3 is TGTGCCAGCAGCTTTGAGGTCCGTTGGGTTGAGGGCTACACCTTC.

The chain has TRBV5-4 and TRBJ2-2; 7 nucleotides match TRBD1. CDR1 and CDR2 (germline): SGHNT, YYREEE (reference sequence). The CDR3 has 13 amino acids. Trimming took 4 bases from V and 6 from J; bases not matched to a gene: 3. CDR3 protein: CASSRQGPGELFF. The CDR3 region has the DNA TGTGCCAGCAGCAGACAGGGCCCCGGGGAGCTGTTTTTT.

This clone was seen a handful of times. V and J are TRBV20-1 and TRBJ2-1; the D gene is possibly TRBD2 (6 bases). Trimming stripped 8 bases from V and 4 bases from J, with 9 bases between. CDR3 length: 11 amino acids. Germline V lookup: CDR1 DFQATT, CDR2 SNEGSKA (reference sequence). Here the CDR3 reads CSSGGYNEQFF. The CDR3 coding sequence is TGCAGTAGTGGGGGGTACAATGAGCAGTTCTTC.

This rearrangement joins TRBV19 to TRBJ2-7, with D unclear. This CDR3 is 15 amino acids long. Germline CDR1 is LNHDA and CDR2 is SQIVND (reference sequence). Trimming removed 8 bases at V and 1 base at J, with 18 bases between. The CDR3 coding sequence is TGTGCCAGTGGGATAGATGGTCTGGGTTCCTACGAGCAGTACTTC. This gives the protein CASGIDGLGSYEQYF.

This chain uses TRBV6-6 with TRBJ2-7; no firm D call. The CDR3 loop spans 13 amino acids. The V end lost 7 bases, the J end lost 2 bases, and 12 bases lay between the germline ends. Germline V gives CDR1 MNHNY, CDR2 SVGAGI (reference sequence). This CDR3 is CASKPQRTYEQYF. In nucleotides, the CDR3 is TGTGCCAGCAAACCACAGCGAACCTACGAGCAGTACTTC.

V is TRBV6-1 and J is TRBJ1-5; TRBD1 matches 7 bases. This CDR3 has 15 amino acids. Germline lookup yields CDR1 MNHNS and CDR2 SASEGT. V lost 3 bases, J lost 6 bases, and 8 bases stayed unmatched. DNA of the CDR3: TGTGCCAGCAGTGACTACAGGGGTAGGGCTCAGCCCCAGCATTTT. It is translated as CASSDYRGRAQPQHF.

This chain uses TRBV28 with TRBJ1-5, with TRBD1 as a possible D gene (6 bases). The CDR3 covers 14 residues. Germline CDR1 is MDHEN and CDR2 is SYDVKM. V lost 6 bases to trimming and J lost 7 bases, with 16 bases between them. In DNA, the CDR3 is TGTGCCAGCAGCCTCAGGGGCACAGGGCAGCCCCAGCATTTT. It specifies CASSLRGTGQPQHF.

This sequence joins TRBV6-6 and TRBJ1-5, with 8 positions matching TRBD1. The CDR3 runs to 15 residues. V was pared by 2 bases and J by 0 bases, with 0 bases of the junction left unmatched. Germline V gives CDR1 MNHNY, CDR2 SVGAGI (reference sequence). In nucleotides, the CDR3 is TGTGCCAGCAGTTACGGACAGGGTAGCAATCAGCCCCAGCATTTT. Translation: CASSYGQGSNQPQHF.

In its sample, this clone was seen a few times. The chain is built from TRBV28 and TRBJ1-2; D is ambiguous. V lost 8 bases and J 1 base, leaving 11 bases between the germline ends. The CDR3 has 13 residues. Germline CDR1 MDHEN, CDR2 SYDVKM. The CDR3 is CASRMDLNYGYTF. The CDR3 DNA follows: TGTGCCAGCCGAATGGACCTTAACTATGGCTACACCTTC.

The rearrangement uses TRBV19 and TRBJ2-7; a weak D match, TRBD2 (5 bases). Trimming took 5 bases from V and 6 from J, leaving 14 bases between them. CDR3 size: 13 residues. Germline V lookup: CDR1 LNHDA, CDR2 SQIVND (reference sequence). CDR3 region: CASSPQRAGEQYF. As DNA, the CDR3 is TGTGCCAGTAGTCCCCAGAGGGCCGGCGAGCAGTACTTC. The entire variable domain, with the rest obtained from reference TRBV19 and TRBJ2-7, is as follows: DGGITQSPKYLFRKEGQNVTLSCEQNLNHDAMYWYRQDPGQGLRLIYYSQIVNDFQKGDIAEGYSVSREKKESFPLTVTSAQKNPTAFYLCASSPQRAGEQYFGPGTRLTVT.

DNA for the CDR3: TGTGCCAGCATAGATTTCGGTGCCACTGAAGCTTTCTTT. Translated: CASIDFGATEAFF. The chain is built from TRBV28 and TRBJ1-1; D is unclear. CDR1 MDHEN and CDR2 SYDVKM come from the germline V gene. The length of the CDR3 is 13 residues. Deletions cut 7 bases from V and 4 bases from J, with 13 bases between. The full variable domain, in which reference TRBV28 and TRBJ1-1 provide the parts outside the CDR3, is DVKVTQSSRYLVKRTGEKVFLECVQDMDHENMFWYRQDPGLGLRLIYFSYDVKMKEKGDIPEGYSVSREKKERFSLILESASTNQTSMYLCASIDFGATEAFFGQGTRLTVV.